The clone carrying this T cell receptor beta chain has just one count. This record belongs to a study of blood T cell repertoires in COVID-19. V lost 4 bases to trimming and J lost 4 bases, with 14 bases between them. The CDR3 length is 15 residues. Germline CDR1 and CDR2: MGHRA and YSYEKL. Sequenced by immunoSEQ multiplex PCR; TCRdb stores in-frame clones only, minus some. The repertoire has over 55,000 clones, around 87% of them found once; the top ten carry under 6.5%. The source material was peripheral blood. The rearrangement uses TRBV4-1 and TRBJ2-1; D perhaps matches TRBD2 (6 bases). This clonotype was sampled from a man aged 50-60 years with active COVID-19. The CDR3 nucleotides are TGCGCCAGCAGCCTAAGACTAGAGCTTTACAATGAGCAGTTCTTC. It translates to CASSLRLELYNEQFF.